The rows below give T cell receptor beta chains drawn from one sample of a study of T cell repertoires in cytomegalovirus infection. TCRdb recomputed calls from the reads with MiXCR, one row per CDR3 protein. The sample gives under 300,000 distinct CDR3 sequences, more than 9% of which show up once; 1.5% to 2% is in the top ten. Sample: PBMCs. These receptor sequences come from a human donor in good health (CMV status not recorded). Some clones in this sample may be carry-over from other donors' samples. Each CDR3 is given with its conserved first and last residue. D genes are given only for firm matches. Rows give clone size only sometimes, using once, few, many, or a class for an expanded clone.

v_call	clone_size	d_call	j_call	cdr3_nt	cdr3_aa
TRBV12-3/TRBV12-4	many	NA	TRBJ1-5	TGTGCCAGCAGTAGGACTGGGGGGCCTACCCAGCCCCAGCATTTT	CASSRTGGPTQPQHF
TRBV7-9	many	NA	TRBJ2-5	TGTGCCAGCAGTACCGGGGACGGTCAAGAGACCCAGTACTTC	CASSTGDGQETQYF
TRBV11-3	NA	NA	TRBJ2-4	TGTGCCAGCAGCTGGGGTAGCGGAGTAGCCAAAAACATTCAGTACTTC	CASSWGSGVAKNIQYF
TRBV7-8	many	NA	TRBJ1-6	TGTGCCAGCAGCTCGGGACGAAATTCACCCCTCCACTTT	CASSSGRNSPLHF
TRBV7-9	many	NA	TRBJ1-1	TGTGCCAGCAGCGCAACAGGGCAGAACACTGAAGCTTTCTTT	CASSATGQNTEAFF
TRBV19	NA	NA	TRBJ1-6	TGTGCCAGTAGTGGGGGGACCGCTCTCTATAATTCACCCCTCCACTTT	CASSGGTALYNSPLHF
TRBV28	NA	TRBD1	TRBJ1-1	TGTGCCAGCAGTTCCAGGGGGCGGAGTGAAGCTTTCTTT	CASSSRGRSEAFF
TRBV14	many	TRBD1	TRBJ1-2	TGTGCCAGCAGCCCCCGCGGGGTACAGGGGGTGTCGGAGGGCTACACCTTC	CASSPRGVQGVSEGYTF
TRBV29-1	NA	TRBD1	TRBJ2-2	TGCAGCGGCTCGGGACAGGGGAACACCGGGGAGCTGTTTTTT	CSGSGQGNTGELFF
TRBV27	many	TRBD1	TRBJ1-1	TGTGCCAGCAGCAGACAGGGGGCCGGGACTGAAGCTTTCTTT	CASSRQGAGTEAFF